This TCR beta chain was captured in a study of long-term antiretroviral therapy in people with HIV (dated by TCRdb to 2022 to 2024). Background on the whole study: The earliest samples were collected approximately a decade before the 2015 WHO recommendation for immediate ART, a period when ART was typically delayed until CD4 counts fell. A total of over 150 cryopreserved PBMC samples came from a few dozen adults with confirmed HIV infection and were collected serially over a mean of roughly six years (range 1-12). A retrospective serial study tested whether ART initiation and durable HIV suppression were associated with changes in peripheral blood TRB repertoire composition and diversity. No cross-contamination during QIAcube processing was seen in test extractions of a monoclonal T-cell line run alongside around 34 polyclonal samples. Among the approximately 30 participants with HIV, ten to eleven were female. Study-wide conclusions, independent of this receptor: Starting ART was linked to a significant rise in TRB diversity, yet even with long-term ART the diversity remained significantly lower than in transplant donor controls. Owing to limited PBMC availability, only the TCR beta chain was sequenced, without alpha chain pairing. The repertoire was dominated across all time points by expanded TRB clones identified before ART initiation, although this dominance was seen to fluctuate and to decrease in many PLHIV after ART. Because cell numbers in pre-ART samples were limited, unsorted PBMC were profiled instead of sorted CD4+ and CD8+ T cells. Inferences about post-ART repertoire changes are limited because no data were available on ART adherence, viral resistance or therapy changes. CDR3 length ranges in HIV repertoires were narrower than in controls, and network structure suggested an antigen-experienced repertoire with only a slight naive shift after ART. The samples span the years 2004 to 2017, and the ART regimens used may be less effective than current regimens.

To be included, a participant needed at least one PBMC sample from before ART initiation plus at least two post-ART samples. All participants with HIV were treated in the United States of America. Cryopreserved samples of about 0.95-10 million PBMC were thawed and washed before DNA extraction. At the time of the earliest PBMC sample for each participant with HIV, ages ranged from about 23 to 60 years. PBMC samples from each participant spanned 1-4 timepoints before ART initiation and 2-8 timepoints after ART initiation, with a median of 7 samples. Serial HIV viral load, CD4+ T-cell count, ART history and demographic data were obtained for every participant. Using a Qiagen kit on a QIAcube, genomic DNA was extracted from unsorted PBMC, with samples processed in batches of 12. Comment on this clone: This receptor's antigen is unknown. No clone much larger than this one lies a single base away; base qualities are absent.

The immunoSEQ hsTCRB v3.0 assay was used at survey level resolution for TRB variable region sequencing. The target sequencing depth for TRB was roughly 35,000-50,000 T-cell genomes per sample. Pooled TRB libraries were sequenced on an Illumina MiSeq with a v3 150-cycle kit. The authors' analysis ran thus. Repertoire analysis ran in R within a reproducible Nextflow workflow covering QC, data transformation and analysis. LymphoSeq2, an R package for exploring AIRR-Seq data, was used to implement the custom analyses. A few samples that yielded fewer than 5000 total TRB sequences were excluded, so that more than 150 HIV repertoires were analyzed. Of the 188 retained HIV repertoires, about 59 were collected before and roughly 130 after ART initiation. Repertoires were downsampled to 5000 TRB nucleotide sequences, and summary statistics were averaged over 100 downsampling iterations. TRB sequences were retained for analysis only if CDR3 regions of at least seven amino acids were present. Diversity was assessed using a clonality score derived from Shannon entropy and using the Gini coefficient. In the repertoire networks, any two of the top 5000 CDR3 amino acid sequences were connected whenever the two sequences differed by an edit distance of one. GLIPH2 predicted antigen specificity groups and MHC restriction for TRB CDR3 amino acid sequences. Known CMV, EBV, HIV or tissue antigen associations were flagged by matching CDR3 amino acid sequences against VDJdb and McPAS-TCR. Pre-ART, post-ART and control groups were compared with Wilcoxon signed-rank tests and Holm-Bonferroni correction. TCRdb obtained this table from immuneACCESS and retained in-frame rearrangements with V and J assigned. These tables miss some clones; where compared with another copy, unresolved V genes account for less than half of the shortfall, and the remainder is unexplained. Clone size and the V and J calls come from that table; the DNA yielded D and trimming. The sample records about 30,000 clones, about 90% of which are singletons. Approximately 0.93% of the sample is taken by the ten largest.

V ends up 5 bases short and J 10 bases short, with an unmatched junction base count of 14. The CDR3 has 16 amino acids, counting the end cysteine and phenylalanine. CDR3 DNA is the only sequence kept; it has 48 bases, read in frame from the first base. The germline V gene specifies SGHTA as CDR1 and FQGNSA as CDR2. The material sequenced was unsorted PBMCs, taken 2 years after starting antiretroviral therapy. The chain was built from TRBV7-2 and TRBJ1-6; a stretch of 7 junction bases matches TRBD1. The clonotype originates from a man aged 45-65 years with HIV. The CDR3 protein sequence reads: CASSPGQTLYYSPLHF. The sequenced DNA: TGTGCCAGCAGCCCGGGACAGACCTTATATTACTCACCCCTCCACTTT.